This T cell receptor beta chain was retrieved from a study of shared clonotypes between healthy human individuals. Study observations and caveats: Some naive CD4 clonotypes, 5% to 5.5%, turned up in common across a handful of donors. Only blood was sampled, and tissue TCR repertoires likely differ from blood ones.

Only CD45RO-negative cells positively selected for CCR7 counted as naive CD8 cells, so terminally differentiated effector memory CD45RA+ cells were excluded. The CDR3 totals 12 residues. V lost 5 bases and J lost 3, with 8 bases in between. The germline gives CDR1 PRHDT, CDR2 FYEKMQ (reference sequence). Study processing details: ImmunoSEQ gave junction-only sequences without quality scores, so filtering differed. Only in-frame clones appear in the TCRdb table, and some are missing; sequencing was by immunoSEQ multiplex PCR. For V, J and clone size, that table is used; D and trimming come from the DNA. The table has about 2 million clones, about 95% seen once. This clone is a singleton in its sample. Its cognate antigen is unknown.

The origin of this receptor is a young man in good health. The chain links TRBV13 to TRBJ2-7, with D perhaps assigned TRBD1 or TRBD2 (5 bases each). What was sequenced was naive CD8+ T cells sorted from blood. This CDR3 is CASSPRGYEQYF. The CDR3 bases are TGTGCCAGCAGCCCGAGGGGCTACGAGCAGTACTTC. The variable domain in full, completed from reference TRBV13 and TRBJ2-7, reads AAGVIQSPRHLIKEKRETATLKCYPIPRHDTVYWYQQGPGQDPQFLISFYEKMQSDKGSIPDRFSAQQFSDYHSELNMSSLELGDSALYFCASSPRGYEQYFGPGTRLTVT.